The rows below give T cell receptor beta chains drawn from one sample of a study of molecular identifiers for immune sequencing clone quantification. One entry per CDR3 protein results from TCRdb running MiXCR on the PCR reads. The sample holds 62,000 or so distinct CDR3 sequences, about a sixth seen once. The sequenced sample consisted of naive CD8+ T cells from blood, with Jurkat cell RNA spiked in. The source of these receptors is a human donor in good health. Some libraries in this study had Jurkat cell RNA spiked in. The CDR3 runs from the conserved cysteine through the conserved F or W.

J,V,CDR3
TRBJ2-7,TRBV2,CASRGTSGTYEQYF
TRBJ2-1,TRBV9,CASSSAGVTGYNEQFF
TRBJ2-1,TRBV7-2,CASSPFREYNEQFF
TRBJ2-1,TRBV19,CASSMGISSYNEQFF
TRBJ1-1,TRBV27,CASSPKTGGITEAFF
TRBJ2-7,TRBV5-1,CASSLAIGAYEQYF
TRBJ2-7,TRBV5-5,CASSPNREIYEQYF
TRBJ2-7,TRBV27,CASTKGVGLATYEQYF
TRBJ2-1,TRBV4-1,CASSQERVGWDEQFF
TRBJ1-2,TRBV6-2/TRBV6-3,CASSNGYGYTF
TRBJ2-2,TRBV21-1,CASNLIRSPTGGTGELFF
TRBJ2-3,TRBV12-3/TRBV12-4,CASSPGHPTDTQYF
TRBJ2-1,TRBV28,CASSYRETYNEQFF
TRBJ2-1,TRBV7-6,CASSPSRAQDEQFF
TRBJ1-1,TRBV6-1,CASRESEAFF
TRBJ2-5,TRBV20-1,CSATGRGIYQETQYF
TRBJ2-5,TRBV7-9,CASSMTNEETQYF
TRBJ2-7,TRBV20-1,CSAQLTRGSPYEQYF
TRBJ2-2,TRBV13,CASSLKGVGVTGELFF
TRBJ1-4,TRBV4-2,CASSQDREGENEKLFF
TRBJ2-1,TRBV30,CAWSPQRVSYNEQFF
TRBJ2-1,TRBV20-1,CSAMGLADTLGIQYNEQFF
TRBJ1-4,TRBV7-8,CASSLARQLAGLDEKLFF
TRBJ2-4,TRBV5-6,CASSFSTEGENIQYF
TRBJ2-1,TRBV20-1,CSARDWDYLFF
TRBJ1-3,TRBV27,CARPDGELLSGNTIYF
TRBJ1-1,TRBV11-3,CASSLAEKRTEAFF
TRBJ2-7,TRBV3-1,CASSQEFWTSGPNPYEQYF
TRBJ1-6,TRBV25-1,CASSPGGTYNSPLHF
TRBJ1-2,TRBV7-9,CASSFGKGAGNGYTF
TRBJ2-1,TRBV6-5,CASSYPPGGAGDEQFF
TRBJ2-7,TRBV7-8,CASSLVGGGSTYEQYF
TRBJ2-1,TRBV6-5,CASSYSRTSGAPSYLSYNEQFF
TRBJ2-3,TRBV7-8,CASSFLAGTDTQYF
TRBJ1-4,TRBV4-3,CASSQDMGPTGEKLFF
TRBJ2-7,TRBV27,CASSLHTSIEQYF
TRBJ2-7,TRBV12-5,CASGLVHRGYEQYF
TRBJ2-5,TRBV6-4,CASIPDTQYQETQYF
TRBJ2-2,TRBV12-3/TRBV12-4,CASSFLGELFF
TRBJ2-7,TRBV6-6,CASSFRTSDEQYF
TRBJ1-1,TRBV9,CASSVGGGSDEAFF
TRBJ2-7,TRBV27,CAGSLVGYEQYF
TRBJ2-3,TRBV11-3,CASSLAGGLGDTQYF
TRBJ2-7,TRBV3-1,CASSQGRGPPQQYF